Presented here are 27 T cell receptor beta chains from one specimen sequenced in a study of blood T cell repertoires in COVID-19. The data were produced by immunoSEQ multiplex PCR, yet TCRdb's version contains in-frame clones alone and is incomplete. Of around 100,000 clones in the sample, 70% to 90% were seen once. Sequencing was performed on peripheral blood. These receptors all come from a man aged 40-49 years with acute or convalescent COVID-19.

The CDR3 region has the DNA TGTGCCAGCAGAGGACAGGGCGGGAAAGCCGGGGAGCTGTTTTTT. Translation gives CASRGQGGKAGELFF. The chain couples TRBV11-2 to TRBJ2-2; TRBD1 aligns across 8 bases. CDR3 length: 15 residues. J lost 6 bases, V lost 6 bases, and 9 bases had no gene match. Per germline, CDR1 SGHAT and CDR2 FQNNGV. The entire variable domain, with the rest obtained from reference TRBV11-2 and TRBJ2-2, is as follows: EAGVAQSPRYKIIEKRQSVAFWCNPISGHATLYWYQQILGQGPKLLIQFQNNGVVDDSQLPKDRFSAERLKGVDSTLKIQPAKLEDSAVYLCASRGQGGKAGELFFGEGSRLTVL.

V is TRBV19 and J is TRBJ1-6; D is undetermined. The V gene lost 7 bases and the J gene lost 10 bases, with 17 bases spanning the gap. Looked up from germline, CDR1 is LNHDA and CDR2 is SQIVND (reference sequence). This CDR3 has 14 residues. The CDR3 is CASNPGGRESPLHF. The CDR3, as DNA: TGTGCCAGTAACCCAGGTGGGCGGGAATCACCCCTCCACTTT. The entire variable domain, with the rest obtained from reference TRBV19 and TRBJ1-6, is as follows: DGGITQSPKYLFRKEGQNVTLSCEQNLNHDAMYWYRQDPGQGLRLIYYSQIVNDFQKGDIAEGYSVSREKKESFPLTVTSAQKNPTAFYLCASNPGGRESPLHFGNGTRLTVT.

The chain has TRBV5-1 and TRBJ2-1, with 8 bases identical to TRBD1. Germline V CDR1 and CDR2: SGHRS, YFSETQ. V lost 4 bases and J lost 6; bases outside the gene matches: 9. The length of the CDR3 is 15 residues. The CDR3 loop reads CASSIRTGQGNEQFF. CDR3 coding DNA: TGCGCCAGCAGCATACGGACAGGGCAGGGCAATGAGCAGTTCTTC.

The genes are TRBV28 and TRBJ2-7, with D possibly TRBD1 on 7 matching bases. V dropped 5 bases and J dropped 4 bases, with 15 bases sitting between them. The CDR3 totals 14 residues. Germline loops: CDR1 MDHEN, CDR2 SYDVKM. Written as DNA, the CDR3 is TGTGCCAGCAGTCTAAGGACAGGAGGGTACGAGCAGTACTTC. Translated, it gives CASSLRTGGYEQYF.

The genes are TRBV14 and TRBJ2-3; the match to TRBD2 covers 13 bases. Germline V gene sequence: CDR1 SGHDN, CDR2 FVKESK. The CDR3 length is 15 residues. V dropped 4 bases and J dropped 7; count of bases not matched to a gene: 5. DNA of the CDR3: TGTGCCAGCAGCCCGAGACTAGCGGGGGGCTATACGCAGTATTTT. It encodes CASSPRLAGGYTQYF.

The chain employs TRBV5-1 and TRBJ2-3, with 8 bases that match TRBD2. The CDR3 length is 16 residues. The junction had 7 bases not matched to a gene; V was cut back by 4 bases and J by 0 bases. The germline CDR1 and CDR2 sequences are SGHRS and YFSETQ. CDR3 amino acids: CASSPGTSHSTDTQYF. The CDR3 nucleotides read TGCGCCAGCAGCCCCGGGACTAGTCATAGCACAGATACGCAGTATTTT.

This sequence joins TRBV3-1 (or the pseudogene TRBV3-2) and TRBJ2-2; 7 bases fit TRBD1. CDR3 length: 15 residues. Germline loops: CDR1 LGHDT, CDR2 YNNKEL (reference sequence). V was clipped by 4 bases and J by 4 bases; unmatched bases: 6. The DNA of the CDR3 is TGTGCCAGCAGCCGAACAGGGGCCGGCACCGGGGAGCTGTTTTTT. Translation gives CASSRTGAGTGELFF.

This clone has a handful of counts. The chain couples TRBV28 to TRBJ1-6; the match to TRBD1 covers 7 bases. The CDR3 is 14 amino acids. Per the germline V gene, CDR1 is MDHEN and CDR2 is SYDVKM. V lost 5 bases, J lost 7 bases, and 5 bases stayed unmatched. For the CDR3, the DNA is TGTGCCAGCAGTCTACAGGGGACGAATTCACCCCTCCACTTT. Encoded protein: CASSLQGTNSPLHF.

This clone turned up a few times. The rearrangement links TRBV15 to TRBJ1-5; D may be TRBD1 (6 bases). Germline V gene sequence: CDR1 LNHNV, CDR2 YYDKDF (reference sequence). The CDR3 totals 16 residues. The V end was cut by 5 bases, the J end by 0 bases, with 14 bases between. The CDR3 nucleotides read TGTGCCACCAGCTATTGGGGCAGGGGTAGCAATCAGCCCCAGCATTTT. Amino acids: CATSYWGRGSNQPQHF.

The rearrangement joins TRBV7-3 to TRBJ1-5, with D hard to call. There are 13 residues in the CDR3. Germline CDR1 and CDR2: SGHTA and FQGTGA. Trimming cost V 5 bases and J 7 bases, with 12 bases left between them. The CDR3 is CASSPDPGQPQHF. CDR3 DNA sequence: TGTGCCAGCAGCCCGGACCCGGGACAGCCCCAGCATTTT. Full variable domain (rest looked up from reference TRBV7-3 and TRBJ1-5): GAGVSQTPSNKVTEKGKYVELRCDPISGHTALYWYRQSLGQGPEFLIYFQGTGAADDSGLPNDRFFAVRPEGSVSTLKIQRTERGDSAVYLCASSPDPGQPQHFGDGTRLSIL.

The rearrangement joins TRBV5-6 to TRBJ2-5; 10 positions agree with TRBD1. J gave up 5 bases and V 4 bases, and 5 bases lay outside the gene matches. The CDR3 length is 14 residues. Germline-derived CDR1 and CDR2 are SGHDT and YYEEEE. This CDR3 reads CASSRQGARETQYF. CDR3 nucleotide sequence: TGTGCCAGCAGCAGACAGGGGGCTCGGGAGACCCAGTACTTC. Drawing the rest from reference TRBV5-6 and TRBJ2-5, the complete variable domain is DAGVTQSPTHLIKTRGQQVTLRCSPKSGHDTVSWYQQALGQGPQFIFQYYEEEERQRGNFPDRFSGHQFPNYSSELNVNALLLGDSALYLCASSRQGARETQYFGPGTRLLVL.

This chain links TRBV19 with TRBJ1-6; TRBD1 is a possible D gene (6 bases). The CDR3 is 13 residues long. Germline V gene data show CDR1 as LNHDA and CDR2 as SQIVND (reference sequence). Trimming cost V 5 bases and J 9 bases, with 11 bases left between them. CDR3 nucleotides: TGTGCCAGTAGTTCCACAGGGTTTTCACCCCTCCACTTT. Its protein is CASSSTGFSPLHF.

The chain uses TRBV7-9 and TRBJ1-2; TRBD1 agrees at 8 bases. CDR1 SEHNR and CDR2 FQNEAQ come from the germline V gene (reference sequence). This CDR3 contains 14 residues. Unmatched junction bases numbered 5, after V lost 4 bases and J lost 4 bases. The CDR3 region has the DNA TGTGCCAGCAGCTCAGGGGGCAAGAGCTATGGCTACACCTTC. It is translated as CASSSGGKSYGYTF.

The chain is built from TRBV9 and TRBJ1-1, with 8 bases lining up with TRBD1. Germline assignment: CDR1 SGDLS and CDR2 YYNGEE. The trim removed 4 bases at V and 2 bases at J, leaving 7 bases unmatched. The CDR3 contains 15 residues. CDR3 nucleotides: TGTGCCAGCAGCTCGACAGGGGTCGATAACACTGAAGCTTTCTTT. Translated: CASSSTGVDNTEAFF.

The chain combines TRBV9 with TRBJ2-7; TRBD2 aligns across 8 bases. The germline gives CDR1 SGDLS, CDR2 YYNGEE. The V gene end was trimmed by 5 bases and the J gene end by 1 base; junction bases not matched to a gene: 11. The CDR3 length is 16 residues. The CDR3 coding sequence is TGTGCCAGCAGATCTAACCCTACTAGCGGTTCCTACGAGCAGTACTTC. This sequence encodes CASRSNPTSGSYEQYF.

This clone was counted between two and nine times. This sequence joins TRBV29-1 and TRBJ1-3; TRBD1 matches 8 bases. The CDR3 totals 13 residues. Unmatched junction bases numbered 6, after V lost 7 bases and J lost 4 bases. Germline-derived CDR1 and CDR2 are SQVTM and ANQGSEA. The CDR3: CSGQGAGGNTIYF. In DNA, the CDR3 is TGCAGCGGTCAGGGGGCAGGAGGAAACACCATATATTTT.

This sequence joins TRBV6-5 and TRBJ2-1; a weak D match, TRBD2 (5 bases). The CDR3 loop spans 13 amino acids. V lost 2 bases and J lost 8, with 10 bases in between. In germline, CDR1 is MNHEY, CDR2 SVGAGI. CDR3 DNA: TGTGCCAGCAGTTACACTAGAGTCCATGAGCAGTTCTTC. Residues: CASSYTRVHEQFF.

As DNA, the CDR3 is TGTGCCAGCAGTTCCCCGGGACAGGGGGCCTGGTATGGCTACACCTTC. Translated, it gives CASSSPGQGAWYGYTF. This chain links TRBV6-5 with TRBJ1-2; 12 bases map to TRBD1. The germline V gene encodes CDR1 MNHEY and CDR2 SVGAGI. The CDR3 loop spans 16 amino acids. J gave up 5 bases and V 4 bases, and 8 bases lay outside the gene matches.

V gene TRBV16 combines with J gene TRBJ1-5, with TRBD1 matching over 8 bases. V dropped 5 bases and J dropped 4; count of bases not matched to a gene: 4. The length of the CDR3 is 14 residues. CDR1 KGHSY and CDR2 FQNENV come from the germline V gene. CDR3 in amino acids: CASSYDRGNQPQHF. The CDR3 DNA is TGTGCCAGCAGCTACGACAGGGGAAATCAGCCCCAGCATTTT.

This chain links TRBV5-1 with TRBJ2-7, with 9 bases lining up with TRBD2. Trimming cost V 4 bases and J 6 bases; bases outside gene matches: 8. The V gene's germline CDR1 is SGHRS and CDR2 YFSETQ. This CDR3 is built from 14 residues. For the CDR3, the DNA is TGCGCCAGCAGCCCGTCGACTAGCGGAGTCGAGCAGTACTTC. Translated, it gives CASSPSTSGVEQYF.

J is TRBJ2-2 and V is TRBV5-6, with D unresolved. In germline, CDR1 is SGHDT, CDR2 YYEEEE. The CDR3 consists of 13 residues. The V and J ends lost 4 bases and 4 bases respectively, with 8 bases between them. CDR3 sequence reads: CASSPVFTGELFF. CDR3 in DNA: TGTGCCAGCAGCCCAGTCTTCACCGGGGAGCTGTTTTTT.

The chain couples TRBV3-1 (or the pseudogene TRBV3-2) to TRBJ1-1, with 7 bases that match TRBD1. The CDR3 is 14 amino acids. V gave up 0 bases and J gave up 9 bases; unmatched junction bases: 7. CDR1 LGHDT and CDR2 YNNKEL come from the germline V gene (reference sequence). The CDR3 is CASSQDGRTGKAFF. CDR3 sequence (DNA): TGTGCCAGCAGCCAAGATGGGCGGACAGGTAAAGCTTTCTTT.

The chain couples TRBV5-4 to TRBJ1-2, with D possibly TRBD1 on 6 matching bases. CDR1 is SGHNT and CDR2 is YYREEE in the germline V gene (reference sequence). V dropped 4 bases and J dropped 3 bases, with 10 bases sitting between them. This CDR3 is 13 amino acids long. The CDR3 DNA sequence: TGTGCCAGCAGCCCGGACAGCTACTATGGCTACACCTTC. This encodes CASSPDSYYGYTF.

This clone has more than one count but fewer than ten. The chain combines TRBV12-5 with TRBJ1-6; TRBD1 is a possible D gene (5 bases). CDR1 is LGHNT and CDR2 is FRNRAP in the germline V gene. V dropped 6 bases and J dropped 9 bases, with 12 bases sitting between them. CDR3 size: 13 residues. CDR3 loop: CASGGGRGSPLHF. The CDR3 nucleotides read TGTGCTAGTGGGGGGGGACGGGGTTCACCCCTCCACTTT. The full variable domain, in which reference TRBV12-5 and TRBJ1-6 provide the parts outside the CDR3, is DARVTQTPRHKVTEMGQEVTMRCQPILGHNTVFWYRQTMMQGLELLAYFRNRAPLDDSGMPKDRFSAEMPDATLATLKIQPSEPRDSAVYFCASGGGRGSPLHFGNGTRLTVT.

The chain combines TRBV19 with TRBJ2-6; possibly TRBD1 for D (6 bases). Germline CDR1 is LNHDA and CDR2 is SQIVND (reference sequence). This CDR3 comprises 16 residues. Trimming removed 7 bases at V and 1 base at J, with 14 bases between. CDR3 region: CASMGARASGANVLTF. Here the CDR3 DNA reads TGTGCCAGTATGGGGGCCCGTGCGTCTGGGGCCAACGTCCTGACTTTC.

The gene calls are TRBV2 and TRBJ1-2, with D possibly TRBD1 on 5 matching bases. The germline gives CDR1 SNHLY, CDR2 FYNNEI. The CDR3 spans 12 residues. V shed 3 bases and J shed 3 bases, with 5 bases lying between them. In nucleotides, the CDR3 is TGTGCCAGCAGTGACAGGGACTATGGCTACACCTTC. Its translation: CASSDRDYGYTF.

The chain is built from TRBV11-3 and TRBJ2-3, with 15 positions matching TRBD2. Trimming at V came to 0 bases and at J to 4 bases, leaving 8 bases not matched to a gene. Germline V gene data show CDR1 as SGHNT and CDR2 as YENEEA. The CDR3 spans 19 residues. The CDR3 DNA sequence: TGTGCCAGCAGCTTAGACGGACTAGCGGGGGGGCCTGGGGCAGATACGCAGTATTTT. This encodes CASSLDGLAGGPGADTQYF.